This passage covers 18 T cell receptor beta chains from one sample sequenced in a study of cytomegalovirus exposure and HLA in healthy donors. The PCR used 60 Vbeta and 13 Jbeta primers. The method was immunoSEQ multiplex PCR; TCRdb's version includes in-frame clones alone and lacks a portion of them. The sample lists around 130,000 clones, roughly 9% seen once, with approximately 6.6% in the top ten. The sequenced sample was PBMCs. These receptors were taken from a woman aged 40-49 years in good health and CMV-seropositive.

The chain links TRBV11-2 to TRBJ1-4; perhaps TRBD1 as D (5 bases). The germline V gene has CDR1 SGHAT and CDR2 FQNNGV. Trimming removed 5 bases from V and 0 bases from J, with 16 bases in between. The CDR3 runs 17 residues. As DNA, the CDR3 is TGTGCCAGCAGCCAAAGGGGTGCCAGCACAACTAATGAAAAACTGTTTTTT. Its translation is CASSQRGASTTNEKLFF.

This clone was seen more than once but under ten times. The chain joins TRBV7-2 to TRBJ1-1, with D hard to call. This CDR3 has 14 amino acids. The V and J ends lost 6 bases and 0 bases respectively, with 11 bases between them. CDR1 is SGHTA and CDR2 is FQGNSA in the germline V gene. The CDR3 loop is CASSGEGMNTEAFF. In nucleotides, the CDR3 is TGTGCCAGCAGTGGGGAGGGAATGAACACTGAAGCTTTCTTT.

The chain recombines TRBV6-5 with TRBJ1-2, with D possibly matching TRBD1 (6 bases). Per germline, CDR1 MNHEY and CDR2 SVGAGI. Trimming cost V 3 bases and J 5 bases, with 10 bases left between them. The CDR3 totals 13 residues. The CDR3 nucleotides are TGTGCCAGCAGTTATGGACAGAGTTATGGCTACACCTTC. It yields the protein CASSYGQSYGYTF.

This clone was counted a few times. This rearrangement joins TRBV10-3 to TRBJ1-2, with unresolved D. Germline V gene data show CDR1 as ENHRY and CDR2 as SYGVKD. The CDR3 runs 14 residues. The V and J ends lost 7 bases and 7 bases respectively, with 19 bases between them. CDR3 amino acids: CAIKGILGSGGYTF. Written as DNA, the CDR3 is TGTGCCATCAAAGGCATCTTGGGTTCGGGTGGCTACACCTTC.

The CDR3 DNA is TGTGCCAGCGTCAAGGAGCTGAACACTGAAGCTTTCTTT. The encoded protein is CASVKELNTEAFF. This sequence joins TRBV7-9 and TRBJ1-1; no firm D call. The CDR3 sequence is 13 residues long. Trimming shortened V by 8 bases and J by 0 bases, and 10 bases separated the two germline ends. Germline V gives CDR1 SEHNR, CDR2 FQNEAQ (reference sequence).

This clone has a handful of counts. The V gene is TRBV5-4, the J gene TRBJ2-7, with 7 bases fitting TRBD2. The CDR3 runs 17 residues. Germline V gives CDR1 SGHNT, CDR2 YYREEE (reference sequence). V was pared by 4 bases and J by 2 bases, with 15 bases of the junction left unmatched. CDR3 sequence reads: CASSPPEASGVPYEQYF. CDR3 DNA sequence: TGTGCCAGCAGCCCCCCCGAGGCAAGCGGGGTACCCTACGAGCAGTACTTC.

CDR3 nucleotides: TGTGCCAGCACGCTACAGTTGAGCTCCTACGAGCAGTACTTC. Its translation is CASTLQLSSYEQYF. The genes are TRBV5-5 and TRBJ2-7, with D uncertain. The CDR3 contains 14 residues. Trimming removed 6 bases from V and 0 bases from J, with 13 bases in between. Germline V lookup: CDR1 SGHKS, CDR2 YYEKEE (reference sequence).

This clone was detected only a few times. This chain uses TRBV19 with TRBJ2-3; 15 bases agree with TRBD2. This CDR3 contains 17 residues. V shed 5 bases, J shed 2 bases, and the junction held 5 bases outside the gene matches. Germline V lookup: CDR1 LNHDA, CDR2 SQIVND (reference sequence). The CDR3 is CASSLRTSGGATDTQYF. The CDR3 DNA reads as TGTGCCAGTAGTCTCCGGACTAGCGGGGGGGCCACAGATACGCAGTATTTT.

The rearrangement joins TRBV7-3 to TRBJ2-1; 9 bases line up with TRBD2. Germline loops: CDR1 SGHTA, CDR2 FQGTGA. The CDR3 spans 14 residues. J lost 6 bases, V lost 2 bases, and 2 bases had no gene match. In DNA, the CDR3 is TGTGCCAGCAGCTTAGGCGGGGGGGCCAATGAGCAGTTCTTC. Translating gives CASSLGGGANEQFF.

This clone has a handful of counts. V and J are TRBV7-9 and TRBJ2-7; 7 bases map to TRBD2. In germline, CDR1 is SEHNR, CDR2 FQNEAQ (reference sequence). The CDR3 has 13 residues. J was trimmed by 6 bases and V by 3 bases; bases with no gene match: 5. The CDR3 sequence is CASSFKGRVEQYF. Here the CDR3 DNA reads TGTGCCAGCAGCTTCAAAGGGAGGGTCGAGCAGTACTTC.

The rearrangement uses TRBV5-1 and TRBJ1-4; D uncertain. Per the germline V gene, CDR1 is SGHRS and CDR2 is YFSETQ. V was cut by 0 bases and J by 0 bases, with 12 bases left in between. The CDR3 loop spans 17 amino acids. DNA for the CDR3: TGCGCCAGCAGCTTGGCCCCCGTACTCTCAACTAATGAAAAACTGTTTTTT. Its translation is CASSLAPVLSTNEKLFF.

The table lists this clone with a few counts. V gene TRBV5-1 combines with J gene TRBJ1-1; TRBD1 matches 9 bases. Losses at the gene ends were 5 bases for V and 8 bases for J; bases not matched to a gene: 4. CDR1 is SGHRS and CDR2 is YFSETQ in the germline V gene. The CDR3 runs to 12 residues. CDR3: CASRRTGEEAFF. For the CDR3, the DNA is TGCGCCAGCAGGCGGACAGGGGAAGAAGCTTTCTTT.

The CDR3 sequence is CSVEDGRSGYTF. In nucleotides, the CDR3 is TGCAGCGTTGAAGACGGTCGGTCCGGCTACACCTTC. V gene TRBV29-1 combines with J gene TRBJ1-2; D is uncertain. The CDR3 loop spans 12 amino acids. The V end was cut by 0 bases, the J end by 8 bases, with 10 bases between. From germline, CDR1 is SQVTM and CDR2 ANQGSEA.

DNA for the CDR3: TGCGCCAGCAGCTTGGCGCAGTATTCCTATGGCTACACCTTC. Its translation is CASSLAQYSYGYTF. V and J are TRBV5-1 and TRBJ1-2; no clear D gene. The V gene lost 0 bases and the J gene lost 4 bases, with 10 bases spanning the gap. CDR1 and CDR2 (germline): SGHRS, YFSETQ. The CDR3 is 14 residues long.

The chain has TRBV28 and TRBJ2-1; 10 bases line up with TRBD1. This CDR3 is built from 13 residues. V shed 8 bases, J shed 7 bases, and the junction held 5 bases outside the gene matches. Germline V lookup: CDR1 MDHEN, CDR2 SYDVKM. The CDR3 loop reads CASLEDRGNEQFF. The CDR3, as DNA: TGTGCCAGCCTTGAGGACAGGGGGAATGAGCAGTTCTTC.

This clone has just a few counts. The chain couples TRBV29-1 to TRBJ2-1, with 8 nucleotides matching TRBD2. The CDR3 length is 14 residues. CDR1 is SQVTM, CDR2 ANQGSEA, per germline. V shed 1 base and J 1 base; nucleotides not matched to a gene: 0. CDR3 DNA: TGCAGCGTTGAAGGCGGGGGGTCCTACAATGAGCAGTTCTTC. Translating gives CSVEGGGSYNEQFF.

The chain joins TRBV28 to TRBJ2-2; 14 nucleotides align to TRBD2. This CDR3 has 16 amino acids. V dropped 8 bases and J dropped 6; count of bases not matched to a gene: 8. Looked up from germline, CDR1 is MDHEN and CDR2 is SYDVKM. The CDR3 region is CASPSTSGGAPGELFF. CDR3 nucleotide sequence: TGTGCCAGCCCCTCGACTAGCGGGGGGGCCCCCGGGGAGCTGTTTTTT.

To note about this clone: The CDR3 end shows no conserved phenylalanine or tryptophan, and so a read error is likely. The rearrangement joins TRBV10-3 to TRBJ1-2; TRBD1 might be the D (5 bases). CDR1 and CDR2 (germline): ENHRY, SYGVKD. V was shortened by 2 bases and J by 0 bases, with 13 bases between the two germline ends. The CDR3 length is 16 residues. The CDR3: CAISENPGFSNYGYTV. In nucleotides, the CDR3 is TGTGCCATCAGTGAGAACCCAGGGTTCTCTAACTATGGCTACACCGTC.